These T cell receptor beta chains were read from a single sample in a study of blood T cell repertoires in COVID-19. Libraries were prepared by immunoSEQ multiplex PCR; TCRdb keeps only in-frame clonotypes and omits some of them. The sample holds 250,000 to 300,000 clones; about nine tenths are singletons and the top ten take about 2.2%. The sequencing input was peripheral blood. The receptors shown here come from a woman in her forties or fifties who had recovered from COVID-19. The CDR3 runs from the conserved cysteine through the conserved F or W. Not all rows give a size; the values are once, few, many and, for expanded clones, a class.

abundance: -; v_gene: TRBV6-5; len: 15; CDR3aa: CASSSGRGGYNEQFF
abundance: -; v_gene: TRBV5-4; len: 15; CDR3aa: CASSHKNRGNTEAFF
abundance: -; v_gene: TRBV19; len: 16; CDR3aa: CASSDRGYHSNQPQHF
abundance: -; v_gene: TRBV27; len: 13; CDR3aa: CASSFTGNTEAFF
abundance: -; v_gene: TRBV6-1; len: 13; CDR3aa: CASSPQGSYGYTF
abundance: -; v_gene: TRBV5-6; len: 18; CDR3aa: CASSLVGGPQGRHTEAFF
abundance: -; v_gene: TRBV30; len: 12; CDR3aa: CAYGRTLTEAFF
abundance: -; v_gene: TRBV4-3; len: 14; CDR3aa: CASSQEDRRSQAFF
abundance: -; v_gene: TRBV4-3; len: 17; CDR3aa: CASSQDPREGEGNTIYF
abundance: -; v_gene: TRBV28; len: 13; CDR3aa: CASSKTSNYGYTF
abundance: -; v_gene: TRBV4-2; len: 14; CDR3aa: CASSQDKGVNIQYF
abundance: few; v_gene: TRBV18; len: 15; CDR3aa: CASSPPIGVGYGYTF
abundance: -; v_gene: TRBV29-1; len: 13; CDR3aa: CSVEATPGYEQYF
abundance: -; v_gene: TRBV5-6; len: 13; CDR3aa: CASSLWGGTEAFF
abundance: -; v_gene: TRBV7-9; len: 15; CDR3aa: CASSLVVGQNTEAFF
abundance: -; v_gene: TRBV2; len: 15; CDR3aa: CASRSGDGLNTEAFF
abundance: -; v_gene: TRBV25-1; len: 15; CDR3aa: CASSDYQGNTGELFF
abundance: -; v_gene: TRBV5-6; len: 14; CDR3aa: CASSLVGRGHEQYF
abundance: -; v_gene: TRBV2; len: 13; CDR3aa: CASSVGRGTEAFF
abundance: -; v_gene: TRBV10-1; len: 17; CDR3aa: CASSPARDRGVDYGYTF
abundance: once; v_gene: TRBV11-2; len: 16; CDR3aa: CASSLGGRGNTGELFF
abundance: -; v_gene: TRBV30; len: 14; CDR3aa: CAWVAAAGTDTQYF
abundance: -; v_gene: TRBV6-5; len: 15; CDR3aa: CASSYAGTTNTEAFF
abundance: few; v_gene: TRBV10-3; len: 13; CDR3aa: CAIRDTSGNTIYF
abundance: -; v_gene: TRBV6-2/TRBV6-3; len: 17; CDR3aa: CASSSDRVLNMNTEAFF
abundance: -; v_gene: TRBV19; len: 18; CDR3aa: CASSITGTSVPSTDTQYF